The clone carrying this TCR beta chain was recorded a few times. Trimming cost V 3 bases and J 0 bases; bases outside gene matches: 3. Germline loops: CDR1 WSHSY, CDR2 SAAADI. The CDR3 runs 15 residues. Per the authors' pipeline: Amplified reference gene primers provided the basis for estimating nucleated cell counts. The table came from immunoSEQ multiplex PCR; TCRdb's copy has only in-frame clones and leaves some out. Clonal size and the V and J genes are those of that table, whereas D and trimming came from the DNA. The sample has 150,000 to 200,000 clones; about 70% are singletons. This entry belongs to a study of blood T cell repertoires in COVID-19. Study at large: PBMCs, B-cell-depleted T cells, or T cells were the source of the cDNA or gDNA that made up the material.

J is TRBJ1-2 and V is TRBV10-2; TRBD1 agrees at 8 bases. The receptor was derived from a woman aged 45-65 years with active or convalescent COVID-19. The sequenced sample was peripheral blood. CDR3 nucleotides: TGCGCCAGCAGTGACAGGGGGCGGGCTAACTATGGCTACACCTTC. Amino acid sequence: CASSDRGRANYGYTF.